The source of this T cell receptor (beta chain) is a study of neurological immune-mediated disorders. This CDR3 has 14 amino acids. Trimming removed 6 bases from V and 2 bases from J, with 13 bases in between. Germline-derived CDR1 and CDR2 are WSHSY and SAAADI. The authors obtained over 160 million TCR-beta sequences from 15-18 subjects per sequencing run. TCRdb passed the 5' RACE reads through MiXCR, listing each CDR3 protein once. This sample has 75,000 to 80,000 distinct CDR3 sequences, with about 5.2% found just once. This clonotype was seen many times. The TCR sequence derives from a woman aged 25 to 39 with multiple sclerosis. V is TRBV10-2 and J is TRBJ2-5, with TRBD1 as a possible D gene (6 bases). The sequencing input was PBMCs. The CDR3, as DNA: TGCGCCAGCAGACACAGGGCGATACAAGAGACCCAGTACTTC. The encoded protein is CASRHRAIQETQYF.